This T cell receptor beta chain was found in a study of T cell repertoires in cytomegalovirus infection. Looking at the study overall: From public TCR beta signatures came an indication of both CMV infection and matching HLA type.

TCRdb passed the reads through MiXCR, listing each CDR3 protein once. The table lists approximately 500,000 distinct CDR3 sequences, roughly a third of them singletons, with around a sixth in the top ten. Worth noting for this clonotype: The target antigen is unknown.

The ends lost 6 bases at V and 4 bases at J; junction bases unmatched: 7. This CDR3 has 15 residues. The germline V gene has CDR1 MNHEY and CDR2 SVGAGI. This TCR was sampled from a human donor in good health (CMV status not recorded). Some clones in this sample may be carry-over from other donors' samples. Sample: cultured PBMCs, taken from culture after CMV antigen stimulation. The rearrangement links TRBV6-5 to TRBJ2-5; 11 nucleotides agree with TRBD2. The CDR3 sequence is CASRLAGEIGETQYF. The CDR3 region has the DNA TGTGCCAGCAGACTAGCGGGAGAAATTGGAGAGACCCAGTACTTC.